Shown below are 10 T cell receptor beta chains from a single sample sequenced in a study of cytotoxic CD8 clonotypes in ibrutinib-treated CLL. Libraries were prepared by immunoSEQ multiplex PCR; TCRdb keeps only in-frame clonotypes and omits some of them. The sample lists tens of thousands of clones, less than 75% seen once, with approximately 14% in the top ten. Sequences were derived from PBMCs, sampled after 12 months of ibrutinib treatment. The source is a human donor with chronic lymphocytic leukemia.

The chain couples TRBV5-1 to TRBJ2-7, with no clear D. V lost 4 bases and J lost 2, with 10 bases in between. CDR3 length: 13 amino acids. CDR1 is SGHRS and CDR2 is YFSETQ in the germline V gene. This chain's CDR3 is CASSVKAPYEQYF. The DNA of the CDR3 is TGCGCCAGCAGCGTGAAGGCACCCTACGAGCAGTACTTC.

This chain connects TRBV7-6 to TRBJ2-3; 12 nucleotides match TRBD2. Germline-derived CDR1 and CDR2 are SGHVS and FNYEAQ. V lost 3 bases and J lost 4; bases outside the gene matches: 5. The CDR3 totals 16 residues. CDR3 sequence (DNA): TGTGCCAGCAGCTTCGGGACTAGCGGGCCCCCAGATACGCAGTATTTT. It specifies CASSFGTSGPPDTQYF.

In its sample, this clone was seen a few times. The chain employs TRBV4-1 and TRBJ2-7; TRBD2 is a possible D gene (5 bases). CDR1 and CDR2 (germline): MGHRA, YSYEKL. The CDR3 length is 14 residues. V lost 1 base to trimming and J lost 3 bases, with 10 bases between them. The CDR3 nucleotides are TGCGCCAGCAGCCAAGTTTCCGGAGGCTACGAGCAGTACTTC. Translating it yields CASSQVSGGYEQYF.

V is TRBV6-5 and J is TRBJ1-3; D is uncertain. CDR1 MNHEY and CDR2 SVGAGI come from the germline V gene. The CDR3 extends over 13 amino acids. V lost 8 bases and J 0 bases, leaving 8 bases between the germline ends. CDR3: CASRRYSGNTIYF. For the CDR3, the DNA is TGTGCCAGCCGACGGTACTCTGGAAACACCATATATTTT.

J is TRBJ2-1 and V is TRBV29-1, with 9 bases matching TRBD2. The CDR3 has 14 amino acids. CDR1 is SQVTM, CDR2 ANQGSEA, per germline. J gave up 16 bases and V 6 bases, and 19 bases lay outside the gene matches. The CDR3 reads CSVRSGAGGPFLFF. CDR3 nucleotide sequence: TGCAGCGTAAGATCCGGCGCGGGGGGGCCTTTTTTATTCTTC.

The genes are TRBV7-9 and TRBJ1-6; the D gene is possibly TRBD1 (5 bases). This CDR3 region has 14 residues. Germline V CDR1 and CDR2: SEHNR, FQNEAQ (reference sequence). The germline V and J ends were trimmed by 0 bases and 10 bases, with 10 bases remaining between them. The CDR3 coding sequence is TGTGCCAGCAGCTTAGCCAGGGCTCGGTCACCCCTCCACTTT. Its protein is CASSLARARSPLHF.

The chain combines TRBV19 with TRBJ2-3; 12 nucleotides agree with TRBD1. The V gene end was trimmed by 4 bases and the J gene end by 2 bases; junction bases not matched to a gene: 1. This CDR3 region has 15 residues. Germline V gives CDR1 LNHDA, CDR2 SQIVND (reference sequence). Here the CDR3 DNA reads TGTGCCAGTAGTACGGGACAGGGGGCCACAGATACGCAGTATTTT. Translation: CASSTGQGATDTQYF.

J is TRBJ1-2 and V is TRBV29-1; possible D gene TRBD1, 5 bases. CDR1 is SQVTM, CDR2 ANQGSEA, per germline. Deletions cut 1 base from V and 7 bases from J, with 13 bases between. The CDR3 is 13 residues long. CDR3 in DNA: TGCAGCGTTGAAGGGGGGGAGGTTACTGGCTACACCTTC. Translated, it gives CSVEGGEVTGYTF.

The rearrangement uses TRBV18 and TRBJ2-2; D gene unclear. The CDR3 runs 15 residues. V was cut by 3 bases and J by 3 bases, with 11 bases left in between. Per germline, CDR1 KGHSH and CDR2 LQKENI. The CDR3 here is CASSPRRVDTGELFF. CDR3 nucleotides: TGTGCCAGCTCACCTAGACGGGTTGACACCGGGGAGCTGTTTTTT.

This clone showed up just a few times. V and J are TRBV28 and TRBJ1-2; a weak D match, TRBD1 (5 bases). Per the germline V gene, CDR1 is MDHEN and CDR2 is SYDVKM. Trimming took 6 bases from V and 2 from J, leaving 13 bases between them. CDR3 size: 14 residues. CDR3 DNA: TGTGCCAGCAGCCACCCCGACAGAAACTATGGCTACACCTTC. Protein product: CASSHPDRNYGYTF.